The sequence of this TCR beta chain was determined in a study of blood T cell repertoires in COVID-19. Overall study: Donors in the United States, Italy and Spain gave samples during acute or convalescent COVID-19.

As handled by the study authors: Cell counts per sample came from amplifying reference gene primers. Generated by immunoSEQ multiplex PCR, the TCRdb table keeps only in-frame clones and is missing some. That table furnishes V, J and clone size, whereas the DNA furnished D and trimming. The sample has some 80,000 clones, approximately 78% seen once. Germline V CDR1 and CDR2: MGHDK, SYGVNS. This CDR3 contains 14 residues. Trimming removed 8 bases from V and 2 bases from J; junction bases left unmatched: 3. This sequence originates from a woman between 65 and 79 years old with acute or convalescent COVID-19. Source material: peripheral blood. The rearrangement links TRBV25-1 to TRBJ2-3, with 11 bases identical to TRBD1. CDR3 sequence reads: CASSGQGDTDTQYF. DNA for the CDR3: TGTGCCAGCTCGGGACAGGGGGACACAGATACGCAGTATTTT. The full variable domain, completed using reference TRBV25-1 and TRBJ2-3, is EADIYQTPRYLVIGTGKKITLECSQTMGHDKMYWYQQDPGMELHLIHYSYGVNSTEKGDLSSESTVSRIRTEHFPLTLESARPSHTSQYLCASSGQGDTDTQYFGPGTRLTVL.